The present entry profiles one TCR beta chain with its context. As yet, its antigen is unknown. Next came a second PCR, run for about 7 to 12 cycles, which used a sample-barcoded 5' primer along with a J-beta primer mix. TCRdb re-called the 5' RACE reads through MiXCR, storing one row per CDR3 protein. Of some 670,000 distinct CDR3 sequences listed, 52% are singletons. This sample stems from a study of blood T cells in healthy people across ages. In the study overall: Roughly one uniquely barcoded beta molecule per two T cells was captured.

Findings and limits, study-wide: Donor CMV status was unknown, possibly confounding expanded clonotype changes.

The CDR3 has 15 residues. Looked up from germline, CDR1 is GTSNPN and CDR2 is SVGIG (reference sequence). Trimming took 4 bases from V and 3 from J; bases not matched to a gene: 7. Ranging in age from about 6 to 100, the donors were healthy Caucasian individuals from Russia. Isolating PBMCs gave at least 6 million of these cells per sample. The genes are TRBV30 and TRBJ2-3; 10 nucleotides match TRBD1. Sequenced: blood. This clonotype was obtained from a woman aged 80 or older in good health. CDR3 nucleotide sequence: TGTGCCTGGATACGCGGACAGGGGGGTACAGATACGCAGTATTTT. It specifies CAWIRGQGGTDTQYF.